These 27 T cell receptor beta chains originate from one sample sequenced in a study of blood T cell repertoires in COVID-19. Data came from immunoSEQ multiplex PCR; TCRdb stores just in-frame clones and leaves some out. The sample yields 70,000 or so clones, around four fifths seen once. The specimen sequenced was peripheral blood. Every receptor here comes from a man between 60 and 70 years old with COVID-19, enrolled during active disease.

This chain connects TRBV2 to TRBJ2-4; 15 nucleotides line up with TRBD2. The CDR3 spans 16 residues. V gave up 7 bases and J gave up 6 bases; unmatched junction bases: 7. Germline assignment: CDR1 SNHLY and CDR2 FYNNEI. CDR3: CASKERTSGGGNIQYF. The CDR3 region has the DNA TGTGCCAGCAAAGAGCGGACTAGCGGGGGGGGAAACATTCAGTACTTC.

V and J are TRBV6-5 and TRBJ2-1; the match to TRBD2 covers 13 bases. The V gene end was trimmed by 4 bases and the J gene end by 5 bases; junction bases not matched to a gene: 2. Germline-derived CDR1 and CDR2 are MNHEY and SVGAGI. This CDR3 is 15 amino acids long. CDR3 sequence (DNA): TGTGCCAGCAGTTCGACTAGCGGGGGGAACAATGAGCAGTTCTTC. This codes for CASSSTSGGNNEQFF.

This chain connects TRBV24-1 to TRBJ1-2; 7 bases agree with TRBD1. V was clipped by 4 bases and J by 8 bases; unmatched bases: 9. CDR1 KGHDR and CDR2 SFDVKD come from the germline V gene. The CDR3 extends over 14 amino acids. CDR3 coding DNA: TGTGCCACCAGTGAAGGAACAGGGGTCGGCGGCTACACCTTC. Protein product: CATSEGTGVGGYTF.

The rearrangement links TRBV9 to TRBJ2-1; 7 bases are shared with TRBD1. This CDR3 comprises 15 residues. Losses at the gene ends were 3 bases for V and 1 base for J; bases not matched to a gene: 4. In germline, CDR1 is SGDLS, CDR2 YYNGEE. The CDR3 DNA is TGTGCCAGCAGCGCCCCGACAGGGTCCTACAATGAGCAGTTCTTC. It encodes CASSAPTGSYNEQFF. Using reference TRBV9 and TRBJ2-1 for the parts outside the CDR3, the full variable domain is DSGVTQTPKHLITATGQRVTLRCSPRSGDLSVYWYQQSLDQGLQFLIQYYNGEERAKGNILERFSAQQFPDLHSELNLSSLELGDSALYFCASSAPTGSYNEQFFGPGTRLTVL.

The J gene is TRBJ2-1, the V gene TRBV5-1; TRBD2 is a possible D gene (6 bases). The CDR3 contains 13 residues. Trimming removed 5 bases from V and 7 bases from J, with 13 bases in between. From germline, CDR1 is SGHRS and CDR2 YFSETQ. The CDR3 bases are TGCGCCAGCAGAACGGGAGTTGGGAATGAGCAGTTCTTC. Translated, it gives CASRTGVGNEQFF.

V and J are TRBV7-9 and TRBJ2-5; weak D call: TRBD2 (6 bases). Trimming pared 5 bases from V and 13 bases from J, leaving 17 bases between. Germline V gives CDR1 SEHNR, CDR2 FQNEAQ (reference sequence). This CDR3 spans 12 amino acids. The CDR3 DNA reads TGTGCCAGCAGCCGAGAGTACCGGGAGACGTACTTC. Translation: CASSREYRETYF.

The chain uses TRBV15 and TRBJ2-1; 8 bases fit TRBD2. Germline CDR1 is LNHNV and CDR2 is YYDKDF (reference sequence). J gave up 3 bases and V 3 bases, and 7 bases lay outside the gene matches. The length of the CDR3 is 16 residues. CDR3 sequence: CATSRTSAGVYNEQFF. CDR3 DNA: TGTGCCACCAGCAGGACCTCAGCGGGGGTCTACAATGAGCAGTTCTTC.

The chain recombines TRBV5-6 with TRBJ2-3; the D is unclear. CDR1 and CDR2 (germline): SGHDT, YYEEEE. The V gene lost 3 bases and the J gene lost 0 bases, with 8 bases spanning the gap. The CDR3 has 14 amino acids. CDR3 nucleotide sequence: TGTGCCAGCAGCTCCAGGTCTAGCACAGATACGCAGTATTTT. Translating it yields CASSSRSSTDTQYF.

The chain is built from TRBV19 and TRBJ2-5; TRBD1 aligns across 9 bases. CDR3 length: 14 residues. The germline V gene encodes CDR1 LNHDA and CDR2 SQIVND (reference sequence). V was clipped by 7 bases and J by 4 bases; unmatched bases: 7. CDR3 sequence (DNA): TGTGCCAGTACCAAGGGACAGGGAGTAGAGACCCAGTACTTC. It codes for CASTKGQGVETQYF.

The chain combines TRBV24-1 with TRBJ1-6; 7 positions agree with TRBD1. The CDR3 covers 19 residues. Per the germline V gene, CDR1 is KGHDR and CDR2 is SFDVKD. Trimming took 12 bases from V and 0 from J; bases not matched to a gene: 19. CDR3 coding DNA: TGTGCCTTCCCTCGGACAGGCTATTTTCCGGGCTCCTATAATTCACCCCTCCACTTT. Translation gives CAFPRTGYFPGSYNSPLHF.

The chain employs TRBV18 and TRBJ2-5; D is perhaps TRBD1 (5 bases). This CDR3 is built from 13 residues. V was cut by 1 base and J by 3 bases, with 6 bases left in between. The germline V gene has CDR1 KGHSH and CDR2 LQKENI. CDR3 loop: CASSPLREETQYF. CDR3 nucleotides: TGTGCCAGCTCACCACTCAGGGAAGAGACCCAGTACTTC.

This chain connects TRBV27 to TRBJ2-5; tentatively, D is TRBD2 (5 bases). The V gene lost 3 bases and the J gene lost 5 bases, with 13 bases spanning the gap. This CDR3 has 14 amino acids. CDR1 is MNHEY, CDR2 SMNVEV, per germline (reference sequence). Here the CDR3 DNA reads TGTGCCAGCAGTTTTCGGCTAGCAGGCGAGACCCAGTACTTC. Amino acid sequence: CASSFRLAGETQYF.

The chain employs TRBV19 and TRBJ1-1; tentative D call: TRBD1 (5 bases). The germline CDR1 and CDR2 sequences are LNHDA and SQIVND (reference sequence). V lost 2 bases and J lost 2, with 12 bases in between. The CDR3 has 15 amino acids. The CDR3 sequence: CASSIIDRLNTEAFF. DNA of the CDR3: TGTGCCAGTAGTATAATAGACAGATTAAACACTGAAGCTTTCTTT.

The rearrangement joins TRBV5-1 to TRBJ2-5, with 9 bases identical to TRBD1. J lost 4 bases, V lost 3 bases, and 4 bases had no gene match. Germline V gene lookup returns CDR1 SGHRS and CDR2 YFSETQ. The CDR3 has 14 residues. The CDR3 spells CASSSGTGRETQYF. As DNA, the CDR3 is TGCGCCAGCAGCTCCGGGACAGGGAGAGAGACCCAGTACTTC.

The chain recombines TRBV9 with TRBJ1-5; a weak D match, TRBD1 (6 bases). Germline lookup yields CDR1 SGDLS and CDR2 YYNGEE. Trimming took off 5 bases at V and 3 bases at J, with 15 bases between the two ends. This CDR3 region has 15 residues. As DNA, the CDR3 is TGTGCCAGCAGTTTCTCGGGACAACTCAATCAGCCCCAGCATTTT. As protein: CASSFSGQLNQPQHF.

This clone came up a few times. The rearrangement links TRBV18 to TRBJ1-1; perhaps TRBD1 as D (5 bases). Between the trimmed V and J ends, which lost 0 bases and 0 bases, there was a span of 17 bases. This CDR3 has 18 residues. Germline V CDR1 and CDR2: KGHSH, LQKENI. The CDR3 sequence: CASSPPSGFTGMNTEAFF. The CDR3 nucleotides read TGTGCCAGCTCACCACCGTCAGGGTTCACTGGCATGAACACTGAAGCTTTCTTT.

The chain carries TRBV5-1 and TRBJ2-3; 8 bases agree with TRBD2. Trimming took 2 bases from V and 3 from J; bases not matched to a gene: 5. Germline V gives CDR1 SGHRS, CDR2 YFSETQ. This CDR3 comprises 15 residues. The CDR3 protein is CASSLGTRGTDTQYF. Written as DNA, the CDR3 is TGCGCCAGCAGCTTAGGGACTAGGGGAACAGATACGCAGTATTTT.

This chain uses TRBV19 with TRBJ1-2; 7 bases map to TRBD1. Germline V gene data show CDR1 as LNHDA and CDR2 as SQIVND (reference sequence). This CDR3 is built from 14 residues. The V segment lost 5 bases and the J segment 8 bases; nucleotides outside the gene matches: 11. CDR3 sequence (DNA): TGTGCCAGTAGTGCGACTAGACAGGGATTCGGCTACACCTTC. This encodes CASSATRQGFGYTF.

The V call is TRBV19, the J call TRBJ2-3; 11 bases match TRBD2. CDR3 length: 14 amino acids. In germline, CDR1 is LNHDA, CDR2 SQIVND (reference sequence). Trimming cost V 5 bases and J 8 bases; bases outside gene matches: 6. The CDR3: CASSPGTSGTTQYF. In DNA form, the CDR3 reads TGTGCCAGTAGTCCAGGGACTAGCGGTACTACGCAGTATTTT.

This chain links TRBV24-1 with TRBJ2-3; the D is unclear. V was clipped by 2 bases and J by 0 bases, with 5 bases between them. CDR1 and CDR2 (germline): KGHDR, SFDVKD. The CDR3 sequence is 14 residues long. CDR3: CATSDSGSTDTQYF. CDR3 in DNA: TGTGCCACCAGTGATTCGGGTAGCACAGATACGCAGTATTTT.

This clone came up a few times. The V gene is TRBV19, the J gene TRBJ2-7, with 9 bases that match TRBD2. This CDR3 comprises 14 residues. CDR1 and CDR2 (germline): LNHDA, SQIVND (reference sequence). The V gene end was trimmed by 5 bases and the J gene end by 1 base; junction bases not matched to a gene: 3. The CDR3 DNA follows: TGTGCCAGTAGTGCTCTAGCGGGATCCTACGAGCAGTACTTC. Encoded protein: CASSALAGSYEQYF.

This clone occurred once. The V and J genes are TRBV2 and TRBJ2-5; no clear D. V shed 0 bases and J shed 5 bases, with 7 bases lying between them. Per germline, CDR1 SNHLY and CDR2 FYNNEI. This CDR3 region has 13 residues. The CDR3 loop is CASSEALRETQYF. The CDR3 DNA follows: TGTGCCAGCAGTGAAGCGCTTCGGGAGACCCAGTACTTC.

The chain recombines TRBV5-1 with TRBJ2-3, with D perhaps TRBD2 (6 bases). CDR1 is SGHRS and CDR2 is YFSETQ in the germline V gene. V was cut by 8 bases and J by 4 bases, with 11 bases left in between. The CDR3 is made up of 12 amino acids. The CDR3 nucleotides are TGCGCCAGTGGCGGGAAACCAGATACGCAGTATTTT. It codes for CASGGKPDTQYF.

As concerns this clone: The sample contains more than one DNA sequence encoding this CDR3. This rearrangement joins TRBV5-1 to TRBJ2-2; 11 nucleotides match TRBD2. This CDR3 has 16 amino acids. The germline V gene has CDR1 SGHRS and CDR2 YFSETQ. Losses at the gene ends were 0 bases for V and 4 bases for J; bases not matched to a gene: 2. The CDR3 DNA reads TGCGCCAGCAGCTTGGTTAGCGGGGGGGCCACCGGGGAGCTGTTTTTT. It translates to CASSLVSGGATGELFF. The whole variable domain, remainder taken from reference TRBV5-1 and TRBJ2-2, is KAGVTQTPRYLIKTRGQQVTLSCSPISGHRSVSWYQQTPGQGLQFLFEYFSETQRNKGNFPGRFSGRQFSNSRSEMNVSTLELGDSALYLCASSLVSGGATGELFFGEGSRLTVL.

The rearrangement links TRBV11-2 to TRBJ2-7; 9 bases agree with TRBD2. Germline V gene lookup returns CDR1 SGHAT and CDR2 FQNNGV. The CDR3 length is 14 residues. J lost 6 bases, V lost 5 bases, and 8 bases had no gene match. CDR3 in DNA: TGTGCCAGCAGCAGCAGTAGCGGGGGTACCGAGCAGTACTTC. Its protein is CASSSSSGGTEQYF.

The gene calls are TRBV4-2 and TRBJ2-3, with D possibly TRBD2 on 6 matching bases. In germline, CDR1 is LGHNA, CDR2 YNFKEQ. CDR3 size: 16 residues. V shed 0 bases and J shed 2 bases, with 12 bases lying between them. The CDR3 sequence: CASSQEEGSDTDTQYF. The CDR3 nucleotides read TGTGCCAGCAGCCAAGAGGAGGGGTCAGACACAGATACGCAGTATTTT.

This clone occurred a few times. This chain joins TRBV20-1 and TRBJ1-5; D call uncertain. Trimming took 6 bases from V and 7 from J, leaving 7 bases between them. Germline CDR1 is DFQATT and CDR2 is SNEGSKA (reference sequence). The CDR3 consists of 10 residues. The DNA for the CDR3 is TGCAGTGCGGGCGGGCAGCCCCAGCATTTT. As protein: CSAGGQPQHF.